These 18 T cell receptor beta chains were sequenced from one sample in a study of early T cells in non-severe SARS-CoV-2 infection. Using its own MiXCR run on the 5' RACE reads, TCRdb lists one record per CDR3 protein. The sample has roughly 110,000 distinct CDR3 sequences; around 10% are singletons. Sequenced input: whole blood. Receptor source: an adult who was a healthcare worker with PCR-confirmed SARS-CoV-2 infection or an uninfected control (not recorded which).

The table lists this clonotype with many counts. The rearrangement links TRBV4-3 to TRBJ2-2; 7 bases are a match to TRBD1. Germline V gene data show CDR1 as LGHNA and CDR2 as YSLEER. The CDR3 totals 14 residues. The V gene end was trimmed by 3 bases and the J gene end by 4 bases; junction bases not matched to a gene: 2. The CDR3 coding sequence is TGCGCCAGCAGCCATGGGACAGCCACCGGGGAGCTGTTTTTT. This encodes CASSHGTATGELFF.

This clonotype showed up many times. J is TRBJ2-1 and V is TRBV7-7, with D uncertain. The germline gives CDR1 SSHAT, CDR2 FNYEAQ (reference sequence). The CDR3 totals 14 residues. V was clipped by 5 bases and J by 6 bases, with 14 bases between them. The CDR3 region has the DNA TGTGCCAGCAGCCCTGGCGGCAACCTCAATGAGCAGTTCTTC. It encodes CASSPGGNLNEQFF.

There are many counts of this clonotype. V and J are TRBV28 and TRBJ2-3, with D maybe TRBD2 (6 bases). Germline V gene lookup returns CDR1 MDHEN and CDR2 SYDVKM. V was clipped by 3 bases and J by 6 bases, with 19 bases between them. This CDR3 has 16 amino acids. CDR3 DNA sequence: TGTGCCAGCAGTTTCGTCCCGGGACTTAAGATGGATACGCAGTATTTT. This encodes CASSFVPGLKMDTQYF.

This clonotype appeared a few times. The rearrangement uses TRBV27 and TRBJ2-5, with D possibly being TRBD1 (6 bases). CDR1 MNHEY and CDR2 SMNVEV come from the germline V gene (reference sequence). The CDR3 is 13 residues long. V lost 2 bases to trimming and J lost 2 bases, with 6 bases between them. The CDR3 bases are TGTGCCAGCAGTTTAAGGGGGCAAGAGACCCAGTACTTC. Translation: CASSLRGQETQYF.

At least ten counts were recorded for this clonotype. The CDR3: CASSTAGPGNTIYF. For the CDR3, the DNA is TGTGCCAGCAGCACCGCAGGGCCAGGAAACACCATATATTTT. This sequence joins TRBV7-9 and TRBJ1-3, with D maybe TRBD1 (5 bases). Trimming stripped 5 bases from V and 4 bases from J, with 12 bases between. The CDR3 covers 14 residues. Germline V gene lookup returns CDR1 SEHNR and CDR2 FQNEAQ (reference sequence).

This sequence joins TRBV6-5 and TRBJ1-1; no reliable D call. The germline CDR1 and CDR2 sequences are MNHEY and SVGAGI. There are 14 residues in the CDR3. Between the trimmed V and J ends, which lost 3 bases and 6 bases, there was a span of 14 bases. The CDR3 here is CASSYAGLLPEAFF. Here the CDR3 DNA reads TGTGCCAGCAGTTATGCCGGTCTCCTCCCTGAAGCTTTCTTT.

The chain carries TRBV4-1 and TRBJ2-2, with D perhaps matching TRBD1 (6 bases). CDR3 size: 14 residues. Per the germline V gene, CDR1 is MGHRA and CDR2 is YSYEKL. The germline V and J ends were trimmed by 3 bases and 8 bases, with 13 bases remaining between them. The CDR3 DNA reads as TGCGCCAGCAGCCATGGGGGCGGCGCGGGGGAGCTGTTTTTT. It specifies CASSHGGGAGELFF.

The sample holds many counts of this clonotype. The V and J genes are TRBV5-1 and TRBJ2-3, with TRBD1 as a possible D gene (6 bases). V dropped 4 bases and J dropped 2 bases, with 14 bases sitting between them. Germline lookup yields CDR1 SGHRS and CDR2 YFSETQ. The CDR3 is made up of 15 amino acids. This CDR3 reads CASSLPTGTTDTQYF. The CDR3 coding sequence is TGCGCCAGCAGCCTACCTACAGGGACCACAGATACGCAGTATTTT.

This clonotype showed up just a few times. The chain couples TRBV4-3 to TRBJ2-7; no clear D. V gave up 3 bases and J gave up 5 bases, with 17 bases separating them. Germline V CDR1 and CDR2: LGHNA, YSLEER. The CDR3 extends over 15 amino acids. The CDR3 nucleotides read TGCGCCAGCAGCCAGGCGAGCCTTACAAGTCACGAGCAGTACTTC. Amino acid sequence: CASSQASLTSHEQYF.

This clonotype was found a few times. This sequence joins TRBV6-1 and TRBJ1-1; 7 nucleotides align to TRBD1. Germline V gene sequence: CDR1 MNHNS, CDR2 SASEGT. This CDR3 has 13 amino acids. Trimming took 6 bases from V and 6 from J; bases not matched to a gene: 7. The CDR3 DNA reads TGTGCCAGCAGAGGGGGGACAGTCGCTGAAGCTTTCTTT. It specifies CASRGGTVAEAFF.

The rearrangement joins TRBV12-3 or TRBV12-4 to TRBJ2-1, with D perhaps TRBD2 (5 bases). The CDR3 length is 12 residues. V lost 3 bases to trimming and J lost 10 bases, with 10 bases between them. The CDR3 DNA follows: TGTGCCAGCAGTTTTGTAGGCGGGGAGCAGTTCTTC. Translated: CASSFVGGEQFF.

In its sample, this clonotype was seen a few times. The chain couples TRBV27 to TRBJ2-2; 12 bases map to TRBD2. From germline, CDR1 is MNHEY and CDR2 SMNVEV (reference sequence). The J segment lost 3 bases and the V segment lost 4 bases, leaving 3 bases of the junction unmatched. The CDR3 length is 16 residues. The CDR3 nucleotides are TGTGCCAGCAGTTCTAGCGGGAGGGTTGACACCGGGGAGCTGTTTTTT. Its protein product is CASSSSGRVDTGELFF.

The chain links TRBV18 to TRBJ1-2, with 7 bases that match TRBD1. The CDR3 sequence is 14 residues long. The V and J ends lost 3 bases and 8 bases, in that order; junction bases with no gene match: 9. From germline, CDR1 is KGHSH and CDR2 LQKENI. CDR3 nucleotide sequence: TGTGCCAGCTCACCCGGGACAGTCGGCCGAGGCTACACCTTC. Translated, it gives CASSPGTVGRGYTF.

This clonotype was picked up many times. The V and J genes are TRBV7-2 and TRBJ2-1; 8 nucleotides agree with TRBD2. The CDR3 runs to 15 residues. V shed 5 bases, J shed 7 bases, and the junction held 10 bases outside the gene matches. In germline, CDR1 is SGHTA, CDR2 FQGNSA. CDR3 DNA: TGTGCCAGCAGCCTCGTAGCGGGGATGGGAAATGAGCAGTTCTTC. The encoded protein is CASSLVAGMGNEQFF. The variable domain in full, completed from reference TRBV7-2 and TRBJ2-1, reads GAGVSQSPSNKVTEKGKDVELRCDPISGHTALYWYRQSLGQGLEFLIYFQGNSAPDKSGLPSDRFSAERTGGSVSTLTIQRTQQEDSAVYLCASSLVAGMGNEQFFGPGTRLTVL.

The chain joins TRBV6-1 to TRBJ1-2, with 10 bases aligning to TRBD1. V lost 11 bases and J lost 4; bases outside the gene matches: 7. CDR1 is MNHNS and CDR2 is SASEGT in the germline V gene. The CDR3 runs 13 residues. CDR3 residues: CAHADRGIYGYTF. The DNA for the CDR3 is TGTGCCCACGCGGACAGGGGGATCTATGGCTACACCTTC.

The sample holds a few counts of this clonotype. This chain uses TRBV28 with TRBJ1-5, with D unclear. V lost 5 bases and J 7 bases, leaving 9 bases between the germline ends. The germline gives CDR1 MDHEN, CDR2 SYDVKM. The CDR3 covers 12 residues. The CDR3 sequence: CASSRLLQPQHF. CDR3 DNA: TGTGCCAGCAGTAGACTGTTACAGCCCCAGCATTTT.

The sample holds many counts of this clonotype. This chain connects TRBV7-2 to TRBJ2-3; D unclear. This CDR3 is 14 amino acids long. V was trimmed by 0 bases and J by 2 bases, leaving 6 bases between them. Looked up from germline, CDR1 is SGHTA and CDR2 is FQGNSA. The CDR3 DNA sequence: TGTGCCAGCAGCTTAGCGACCCACACAGATACGCAGTATTTT. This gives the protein CASSLATHTDTQYF.

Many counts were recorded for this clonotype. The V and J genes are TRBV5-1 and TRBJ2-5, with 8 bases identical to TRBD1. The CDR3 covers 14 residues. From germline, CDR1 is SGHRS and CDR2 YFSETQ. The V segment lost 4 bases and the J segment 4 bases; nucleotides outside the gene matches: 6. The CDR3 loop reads CASSPGQGGETQYF. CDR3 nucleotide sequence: TGCGCCAGCAGCCCAGGACAGGGAGGAGAGACCCAGTACTTC.